These T cell receptor beta chains were read from a single sample in a study of blood T cell repertoires in COVID-19. The protocol was immunoSEQ multiplex PCR, while the TCRdb copy is restricted to in-frame clones and leaves out a portion. Of 95,000 to 100,000 clones in the sample, 85% were seen once. Sequenced material: peripheral blood. The receptors stem from a woman aged 70-85 years with active or convalescent COVID-19. Both conserved end residues are part of each CDR3. Fields, in order: V gene, D gene, clone size, J gene, CDR3 DNA, CDR3 protein. The D gene is left open where the match is weak. Rows may omit the clone size; those that give it use once, few, many or a size class.

v_gene: TRBV9; d_gene: -; abundance: -; j_gene: TRBJ1-1; CDR3nt: TGTGCCAGCAGCACACACAGGAACACTGAAGCTTTCTTT; CDR3aa: CASSTHRNTEAFF
v_gene: TRBV30; d_gene: -; abundance: -; j_gene: TRBJ1-2; CDR3nt: TGTGCCTGGAGTGTATCGGGTTTTGTTCGCTACACCTTC; CDR3aa: CAWSVSGFVRYTF
v_gene: TRBV5-4; d_gene: -; abundance: -; j_gene: TRBJ1-1; CDR3nt: TGTGCCAGCAGCCCTAAGGGGGTAGGCACTGAAGCTTTCTTT; CDR3aa: CASSPKGVGTEAFF
v_gene: TRBV20-1; d_gene: -; abundance: once; j_gene: TRBJ2-3; CDR3nt: TGCAGTGCTAGTTACGGGAGTAATACAGATACGCAGTATTTT; CDR3aa: CSASYGSNTDTQYF
v_gene: TRBV7-2; d_gene: -; abundance: -; j_gene: TRBJ2-1; CDR3nt: TGTGCCAGCAGCTTAGATCCAGATTACAATGAGCAGTTCTTC; CDR3aa: CASSLDPDYNEQFF
v_gene: TRBV6-2/TRBV6-3; d_gene: TRBD1; abundance: -; j_gene: TRBJ1-2; CDR3nt: TGTGCCAGCAGTCTTAACGACAGGGCGAACTATGGCTACACCTTC; CDR3aa: CASSLNDRANYGYTF
v_gene: TRBV27; d_gene: TRBD2; abundance: -; j_gene: TRBJ2-3; CDR3nt: TGTGCCAGCAGTTTGAGTCGGAACGGGGGGGCAGATACGCAGTATTTT; CDR3aa: CASSLSRNGGADTQYF
v_gene: TRBV3-1/TRBV3-2; d_gene: TRBD1; abundance: once; j_gene: TRBJ2-5; CDR3nt: TGTGCCAGCAGCCGGTTAGGACAGGGGATTTTCGAGACCCAGTACTTC; CDR3aa: CASSRLGQGIFETQYF
v_gene: TRBV28; d_gene: -; abundance: -; j_gene: TRBJ1-2; CDR3nt: TGTGCCAGCAGTTTATTCTCCGTTATTCCATTAGGGGATAGCGGAGAATTGGACTATGGCTACACCTTC; CDR3aa: CASSLFSVIPLGDSGELDYGYTF
v_gene: TRBV28; d_gene: TRBD1; abundance: -; j_gene: TRBJ1-3; CDR3nt: TGTGCCAGCAGTCCTACAGGGGGCGAAAACACCATATATTTT; CDR3aa: CASSPTGGENTIYF
v_gene: TRBV9; d_gene: -; abundance: once; j_gene: TRBJ2-3; CDR3nt: TGTGCCAGCAGCGCCCACCGGGACTTTAGCACAGATACGCAGTATTTT; CDR3aa: CASSAHRDFSTDTQYF
v_gene: TRBV6-2/TRBV6-3; d_gene: -; abundance: -; j_gene: TRBJ2-7; CDR3nt: TGTGCCAGCAGTTACGACCAGGGGATCTACGAGCAGTACTTC; CDR3aa: CASSYDQGIYEQYF
v_gene: TRBV6-2/TRBV6-3; d_gene: TRBD1; abundance: -; j_gene: TRBJ1-6; CDR3nt: TGTGCCAGCAGTTTGAGACAGGGGGACCGGATTTCACCCCTCCACTTT; CDR3aa: CASSLRQGDRISPLHF
v_gene: TRBV7-2; d_gene: -; abundance: -; j_gene: TRBJ2-5; CDR3nt: TGTGCCAGTACACCACGGGCGGGGCAAGAGACCCAGTACTTC; CDR3aa: CASTPRAGQETQYF
v_gene: TRBV6-4; d_gene: -; abundance: -; j_gene: TRBJ2-1; CDR3nt: TGTGCCAGCAGAGGCATCAGCGGGTTCTCCTACAATGAGCAGTTCTTC; CDR3aa: CASRGISGFSYNEQFF
v_gene: TRBV18; d_gene: -; abundance: -; j_gene: TRBJ1-2; CDR3nt: TGTGCCAGCTCAACTGAGGGTTTAGGCTACACCTTC; CDR3aa: CASSTEGLGYTF